The rows below give T cell receptor beta chains drawn from one sample of a study of cytomegalovirus exposure and HLA in healthy donors. The table came from immunoSEQ multiplex PCR; TCRdb's copy has only in-frame clones and leaves some out. The profile shows roughly 90,000 clones, roughly four fifths of them singletons. The sequenced sample consisted of PBMCs. All receptors derive from a woman aged 40-49 years in good health and CMV-seropositive. Each CDR3 is given with its conserved first and last residue. Each record gives: D gene, V gene, clone size, J gene, CDR3 protein, CDR3 DNA. The D gene is left open where the match is weak. Size values are once, few and many counts, or a class for expanded clones, and some rows have none.

d_call: TRBD2
v_call: TRBV5-5
clone_size: NA
j_call: TRBJ2-3
cdr3_aa: CASSLMTSGITDTQYF
cdr3_nt: TGTGCCAGCAGCTTGATGACTAGCGGTATCACAGATACGCAGTATTTT

d_call: NA
v_call: TRBV6-4
clone_size: NA
j_call: TRBJ2-1
cdr3_aa: CASSEATSREQFF
cdr3_nt: TGTGCCAGCAGTGAAGCCACTAGCCGTGAGCAGTTCTTC

d_call: NA
v_call: TRBV7-2
clone_size: many
j_call: TRBJ2-7
cdr3_aa: CASSSAPKYEQYF
cdr3_nt: TGTGCCAGCAGTTCCGCGCCAAAGTACGAGCAGTACTTC

d_call: TRBD2
v_call: TRBV7-2
clone_size: once
j_call: TRBJ2-3
cdr3_aa: CATYSGTSSADTQYF
cdr3_nt: TGTGCCACCTATAGCGGGACCTCTTCCGCAGATACGCAGTATTTT

d_call: NA
v_call: TRBV11-2
clone_size: NA
j_call: TRBJ1-4
cdr3_aa: CASSLHGGSEKLFF
cdr3_nt: TGTGCCAGCAGCTTACATGGGGGGAGTGAAAAACTGTTTTTT

d_call: NA
v_call: TRBV5-4
clone_size: NA
j_call: TRBJ2-7
cdr3_aa: CASSLDSASYEQYF
cdr3_nt: TGTGCCAGCAGCTTGGATAGCGCCTCCTACGAGCAGTACTTC

d_call: NA
v_call: TRBV7-2
clone_size: NA
j_call: TRBJ2-7
cdr3_aa: CASSSLGGGLSYEQYF
cdr3_nt: TGTGCCAGCAGCTCCCTAGGGGGAGGGTTGTCCTACGAGCAGTACTTC

d_call: NA
v_call: TRBV5-4
clone_size: NA
j_call: TRBJ2-5
cdr3_aa: CASSTTGRQGETQYF
cdr3_nt: TGTGCCAGCAGCACGACGGGAAGACAAGGAGAGACCCAGTACTTC

d_call: NA
v_call: TRBV18
clone_size: NA
j_call: TRBJ1-1
cdr3_aa: CASSPAGQEAFF
cdr3_nt: TGTGCCAGCTCACCAGCAGGTCAAGAAGCTTTCTTT

d_call: NA
v_call: TRBV5-1
clone_size: many
j_call: TRBJ2-1
cdr3_aa: CASSLGGLSYNEQFF
cdr3_nt: TGCGCCAGCAGCTTAGGGGGACTATCCTACAATGAGCAGTTCTTC

d_call: NA
v_call: TRBV10-3
clone_size: few
j_call: TRBJ1-1
cdr3_aa: CAIRIQGRNTEAFF
cdr3_nt: TGTGCCATTAGAATACAGGGAAGGAACACTGAAGCTTTCTTT

d_call: NA
v_call: TRBV10-3
clone_size: few
j_call: TRBJ1-3
cdr3_aa: CATASGGPIYF
cdr3_nt: TGTGCCACAGCCTCGGGGGGACCCATATATTTT